This TCR beta chain was retrieved from a study of blood T cell repertoires in COVID-19. Study information: Whether acute or convalescent, the COVID-19 samples came from the United States, Italy and Spain. PBMCs, B-cell-depleted T cells, or T cells were the source of the cDNA or gDNA that made up the material.

TCRdb keeps only in-frame clones here, not all; method: immunoSEQ multiplex PCR. The sample has around 200,000 clones; roughly 82% are singletons. Participants, 18 to 89 years old, spanned about 26 US areas. Participants' own reports of clinical history determined their cohort assignment. The V gene's germline CDR1 is SQVTM and CDR2 ANQGSEA. This CDR3 contains 14 residues. Unmatched junction bases numbered 2, after V lost 4 bases and J lost 1 base. The sequenced sample was PBMCs or T cells enriched from blood (not recorded which). The clonotype was recovered from a man aged 40-49 years with acute COVID-19. V and J are TRBV29-1 and TRBJ1-5, with TRBD1 matching over 9 bases. The CDR3 loop reads CSVGGQGSNQPQHF. DNA for the CDR3: TGCAGCGTTGGGGGACAGGGAAGCAATCAGCCCCAGCATTTT.